This T cell receptor (beta chain) was documented in a study of OX40 agonist ivuxolimab in advanced cancers. With respect to the entire study: Ivuxolimab, which targeted the costimulatory receptor OX40 (CD134), was an agonistic, fully human IgG2 monoclonal antibody. The paper describes the monotherapy dose-escalation part (N ≈ 49 patients) of the phase I trial of ivuxolimab. The point of sequencing TCRbeta in the periphery was to test whether ivuxolimab changed TCR sequence diversity and drove clonal T-cell expansion. Three dose-escalation patients achieved partial responses, one with hepatocellular carcinoma and two with cutaneous melanoma. In the dose-escalation cohort, approximately 83% of patients were male, and the mean age was 60 years with a range of roughly 20 to 85. Of the approximately 50 dose-escalation patients, hepatocellular carcinoma was present in around 20, melanoma in some 15, renal cell carcinoma in 9 and head and neck cancer in 9. Intravenous ivuxolimab was administered to patients every 2 weeks at six dose levels: 0.01, 0.1, 0.3, 1.5, 3 and 10 mg/kg. Prior anti-PD-1, anti-PD-L1 or anti-CTLA-4 therapy was permitted, and checkpoint inhibitors had been received by 30% to 40% of dose-escalation patients. General findings and caveats noted by the study authors: After ivuxolimab, CD8+ T cells had more expanded clones than CD4+ T cells on average. In the 0.1-3.0 mg/kg groups, partial responders had among the lowest normalized peripheral clonal expansion, particularly in CD8+ T cells. Low levels of normalized T-cell clonal expansion were also shown by some nonresponding patients. The antigen specificity of the clonally expanded peripheral T cells was not determined. Clonal expansion of both CD4+ and CD8+ blood T cells was observed from baseline to week 6 at doses 0.1 to 3.0 mg/kg.

Patients with autoimmune disease history or receiving systemic immunosuppression were excluded from the trial. Peripheral blood for TCR sequencing was collected from all dose cohorts at baseline, on cycle 4 day 1, and on cycle 7 day 1. The samples were drawn from a first-in-human, open-label, multicenter phase I dose-escalation trial of ivuxolimab. Adults with locally advanced or metastatic melanoma, renal cell, hepatocellular, or head and neck squamous cell carcinoma were enrolled in the trial. CD4+ and CD8+ T cells were sorted separately from peripheral blood before TCR sequencing. In the case of this clone: The antigen this receptor binds is unknown. Qualities for individual bases were not recorded, and no much larger clone is one base off.

To sequence the TCRbeta CDR3 region, genomic DNA was isolated from the sorted cells. TCRbeta CDR3 regions were sequenced using the immunoSEQ Assay. TCRdb took this table from immuneACCESS and kept in-frame rearrangements with V and J called. Such tables lack part of the clones; where checked against another copy, unresolved V genes explain under half of the gap, and the rest is unexplained. Across this sample there are roughly 67,000 clones, with about 90% seen only once. In total, the top ten clones hold less than 0.8% of the sample. The clonotype originates from an adult with an advanced solid tumor such as melanoma, head and neck, liver or kidney cancer. The sequenced sample was CD4+ or CD8+ T cells sorted from blood, obtained in a trial of the OX40 agonist ivuxolimab.

DNA sequence: TGTGCCAGCAGCCTAGTGGGCGGTTACGAGCAGTACTTC. Translated, this is CASSLVGGYEQYF. The sequence is built from TRBV7-3 and TRBJ2-7; there is no confident call for the D gene. The CDR3 measures 13 amino acids from cysteine to phenylalanine. The kept DNA is CDR3 alone, 39 bases in frame from the first base. Reading the germline V gene gives CDR1 SGHTA and CDR2 FQGTGA. Cut back by 5 bases and 4 bases, the V and J ends lie 12 bases apart.